Following are 7 T cell receptor beta chains from one sample sequenced in a study of shared clonotypes between healthy human individuals (dated by TCRdb to the early 2020s). Receptors were amplified or captured by the immunoSEQ multiplex PCR assay. TCRdb provides this immuneACCESS table in a form limited to in-frame rearrangements. Some clones are lacking; in checked studies, under half of them reflect an unresolved V gene, and why the rest are absent is not known. The sample table holds 1.5 million to 2.5 million clones, of which over 85% were seen once. Of the sample, 0.95% to 1.5% is held by the ten largest clones. CD8 naive samples were CD45RO-negative cells positively selected for CCR7, giving a CD45RA+CCR7+ population that excluded TemRA cells. Sequenced: naive CD8+ T cells sorted from blood. The sample's cell subset or site label, decoded: CD45RA+CCR7+. The receptors originated from a man younger than 35 in good health.

The chain carries TRBV4-1 and TRBJ2-7; the match to TRBD2 covers 7 bases. Trimming at V came to 6 bases and at J to 3 bases, leaving 8 bases not matched to a gene. This CDR3 spans 14 amino acids. In germline, CDR1 is MGHRA, CDR2 YSYEKL. The CDR3 protein is CASRAVGGGYEQYF. The CDR3 DNA is TGCGCCAGCAGAGCGGTTGGGGGGGGCTACGAGCAGTACTTC.

The genes are TRBV13 and TRBJ2-7; D uncertain. This CDR3 has 11 amino acids. V gave up 5 bases and J gave up 5 bases, with 7 bases separating them. The V gene's germline CDR1 is PRHDT and CDR2 FYEKMQ (reference sequence). CDR3 nucleotide sequence: TGTGCCAGCAGCCCCGGTAACGAGCAGTACTTC. It specifies CASSPGNEQYF.

The chain has TRBV7-2 and TRBJ2-7; D may be TRBD1 or TRBD2 (6 bases each). In germline, CDR1 is SGHTA, CDR2 FQGNSA. Trimming shortened V by 5 bases and J by 2 bases, and 22 bases separated the two germline ends. This CDR3 has 17 amino acids. CDR3 nucleotides: TGTGCCAGCAGCGCTCAAGAAGGGGGGTGGACCACCTACGAGCAGTACTTC. Translated, it gives CASSAQEGGWTTYEQYF.

The chain joins TRBV2 to TRBJ1-6; D gene unclear. CDR3 size: 17 residues. Germline CDR1 SNHLY, CDR2 FYNNEI. Trimming shortened V by 6 bases and J by 1 base, and 16 bases separated the two germline ends. This CDR3 is CASSLRLEGSYNSPLHF. DNA for the CDR3: TGTGCCAGCAGCCTGAGACTTGAGGGATCCTATAATTCACCCCTCCACTTT.

The chain links TRBV6-5 to TRBJ2-3, with 10 positions matching TRBD2. Germline lookup yields CDR1 MNHEY and CDR2 SVGAGI. CDR3 length: 16 residues. V lost 4 bases to trimming and J lost 4 bases; unmatched junction nucleotides: 8. CDR3: CASSSYSGGAADTQYF. DNA for the CDR3: TGTGCCAGCAGTTCCTACAGCGGGGGGGCCGCAGATACGCAGTATTTT.

This rearrangement joins TRBV4-1 to TRBJ2-5; D gene uncertain. CDR1 is MGHRA, CDR2 YSYEKL, per germline. The CDR3 runs 14 residues. Trimming stripped 0 bases from V and 0 bases from J, with 5 bases between. This CDR3 reads CASSQDRDQETQYF. CDR3 in DNA: TGCGCCAGCAGCCAAGACCGAGACCAAGAGACCCAGTACTTC.

The chain couples TRBV4-1 to TRBJ2-5, with TRBD2 matching 14 bases. This CDR3 has 16 residues. Germline assignment: CDR1 MGHRA and CDR2 YSYEKL. Unmatched junction bases numbered 5, after V lost 6 bases and J lost 2 bases. CDR3 nucleotide sequence: TGCGCCAGCAGTCTGGGACTAGCGGGAGCTCAAGAGACCCAGTACTTC. Translation gives CASSLGLAGAQETQYF.